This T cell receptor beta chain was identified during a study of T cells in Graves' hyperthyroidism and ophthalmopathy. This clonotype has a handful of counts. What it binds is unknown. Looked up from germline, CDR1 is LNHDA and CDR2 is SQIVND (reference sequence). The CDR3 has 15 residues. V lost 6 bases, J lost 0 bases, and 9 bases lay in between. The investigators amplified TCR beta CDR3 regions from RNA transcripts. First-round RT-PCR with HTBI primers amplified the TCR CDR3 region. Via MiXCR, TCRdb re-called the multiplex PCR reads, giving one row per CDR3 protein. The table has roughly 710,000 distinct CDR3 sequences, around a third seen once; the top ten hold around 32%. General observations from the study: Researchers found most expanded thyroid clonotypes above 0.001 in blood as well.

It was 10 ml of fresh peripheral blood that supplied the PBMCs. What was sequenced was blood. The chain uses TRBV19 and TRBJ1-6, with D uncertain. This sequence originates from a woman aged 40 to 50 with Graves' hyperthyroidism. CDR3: CASRDRRSYNSPLHF. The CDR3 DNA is TGTGCCAGTAGGGACCGTCGCTCCTATAATTCACCCCTCCACTTT.